A single TCR beta chain is shown here with its context. The data originate from a study of shared clonotypes between healthy human individuals. CD45RO-negative CD8 cells positively selected for CCR7 made up the naive population, which excluded terminally differentiated effector memory CD45RA+ cells. All donors qualified as healthy HIV-negative adults and had experienced no recent acute infections or vaccinations. Only in-frame clones appear in the TCRdb table, and some are missing; sequencing was by immunoSEQ multiplex PCR. This table holds approximately 1.9 million clones, about 93% found once. V lost 1 base to trimming and J lost 1 base; unmatched junction nucleotides: 1. The CDR3 sequence is 16 residues long. Germline values: CDR1 MGHDK, CDR2 SYGVNS.

The origin of this receptor is a man between 18 and 35 years old in good health. Some clones in this sample may be carry-over from other donors' samples. Sequencing input: naive CD8+ T cells from PBMCs. V gene TRBV25-1 combines with J gene TRBJ1-1; TRBD1 matches 12 bases. The CDR3 nucleotides read TGTGCCAGCAGTGAATCGGGACAGGGGGCGAACACTGAAGCTTTCTTT. Amino acids: CASSESGQGANTEAFF.